The 16 T cell receptor beta chains listed next were all sequenced from one sample in a study of cytomegalovirus exposure and HLA in healthy donors. 60 Vbeta and 13 Jbeta primers were used in PCR. The protocol was immunoSEQ multiplex PCR, while the TCRdb copy is restricted to in-frame clones and leaves out a portion. The sample shows some 170,000 clones, just over 75% of them seen only once. The sample consisted of PBMCs. The receptors derive from a woman in her forties in good health and CMV-seronegative.

V usage is TRBV2 and J usage is TRBJ1-2; tentative D call: TRBD1 (5 bases). Per the germline V gene, CDR1 is SNHLY and CDR2 is FYNNEI. This CDR3 comprises 12 residues. Trimming left V 6 bases short and J 4 bases short, with 9 bases between. Here the CDR3 DNA reads TGTGCCAGCAGCCCGACAGCCTATGGCTACACCTTC. Amino acid sequence: CASSPTAYGYTF.

V usage is TRBV7-9 and J usage is TRBJ2-7, with TRBD2 matching over 11 bases. The V gene end was trimmed by 5 bases and the J gene end by 4 bases; junction bases not matched to a gene: 4. The CDR3 runs 14 residues. Looked up from germline, CDR1 is SEHNR and CDR2 is FQNEAQ (reference sequence). CDR3 sequence: CASSPSGRSYEQYF. Written as DNA, the CDR3 is TGTGCCAGCAGCCCTAGCGGGAGGTCTTACGAGCAGTACTTC. Full variable domain (missing parts from reference TRBV7-9 and TRBJ2-7): DTGVSQNPRHKITKRGQNVTFRCDPISEHNRLYWYRQTLGQGPEFLTYFQNEAQLEKSRLLSDRFSAERPKGSFSTLEIQRTEQGDSAMYLCASSPSGRSYEQYFGPGTRLTVT.

The V and J genes are TRBV14 and TRBJ2-7; D gene ambiguous. Deletions cut 1 base from V and 5 bases from J, with 3 bases between. Germline V gene lookup returns CDR1 SGHDN and CDR2 FVKESK. There are 11 residues in the CDR3. CDR3 region: CASSQADEQYF. DNA of the CDR3: TGTGCCAGCAGCCAAGCAGACGAGCAGTACTTC.

This clone was seen only a few times. This chain joins TRBV6-4 and TRBJ2-3; 7 bases fit TRBD2. The CDR3 length is 15 residues. Germline lookup yields CDR1 MRHNA and CDR2 SNTAGT. V lost 4 bases and J lost 2; bases outside the gene matches: 6. CDR3 residues: CASSGSAGTTDTQYF. As DNA, the CDR3 is TGTGCCAGCAGTGGATCAGCGGGGACCACAGATACGCAGTATTTT.

V usage is TRBV23-1 and J usage is TRBJ1-5, with 10 bases identical to TRBD1. TRBV23-1 is marked as an open reading frame, function uncertain. This CDR3 contains 16 residues. V lost 3 bases, J lost 4 bases, and 6 bases stayed unmatched. The CDR3 is CASSQGTGADNQPQHF. The DNA of the CDR3 is TGCGCCAGCAGTCAGGGGACAGGGGCAGATAATCAGCCCCAGCATTTT.

The chain is built from TRBV28 and TRBJ1-1, with a possible D match to TRBD1 (6 bases). The CDR3 is 13 residues long. Deletions cut 7 bases from V and 2 bases from J, with 11 bases between. CDR1 and CDR2 from the germline V gene are MDHEN and SYDVKM. The CDR3 coding sequence is TGTGCCAGCATCGGACAGTCTAACACTGAAGCTTTCTTT. It encodes CASIGQSNTEAFF.

The CDR3 sequence: CASSLTDSYTDTQYF. As DNA, the CDR3 is TGTGCCAGCAGCCTTACCGACTCTTACACAGATACGCAGTATTTT. The chain employs TRBV7-9 and TRBJ2-3; the D is unclear. V lost 5 bases to trimming and J lost 2 bases, with 14 bases between them. This CDR3 has 15 amino acids. Germline loops: CDR1 SEHNR, CDR2 FQNEAQ (reference sequence).

V usage is TRBV5-1 and J usage is TRBJ2-3; D remains ambiguous. This CDR3 contains 16 residues. The V end lost 2 bases, the J end lost 0 bases, and 13 bases lay between the germline ends. Germline loops: CDR1 SGHRS, CDR2 YFSETQ. CDR3: CASSFSQRSSTDTQYF. The CDR3 DNA reads TGCGCCAGCAGCTTTTCCCAGCGCTCGAGCACAGATACGCAGTATTTT.

The chain carries TRBV19 and TRBJ2-1; 10 nucleotides match TRBD2. The V gene end was trimmed by 5 bases and the J gene end by 2 bases; junction bases not matched to a gene: 6. Germline CDR1 LNHDA, CDR2 SQIVND (reference sequence). The length of the CDR3 is 16 residues. The chain's CDR3 is CASSAPTSGTYNEQFF. The DNA of the CDR3 is TGTGCCAGTAGTGCACCAACTAGCGGGACCTACAATGAGCAGTTCTTC.

This clone appeared a few times. The chain uses TRBV7-3 and TRBJ2-1; TRBD2 matches at 9 bases. The V segment lost 5 bases and the J segment 9 bases; nucleotides outside the gene matches: 5. Germline V CDR1 and CDR2: SGHTA, FQGTGA. The CDR3 covers 13 residues. Here the CDR3 DNA reads TGTGCCAGCAGCGGGGGACTAGCTCGTGAGCAGTTCTTC. Protein: CASSGGLAREQFF.

This chain uses TRBV2 with TRBJ1-2; 10 nucleotides match TRBD1. Trimming took 8 bases from V and 3 from J; bases not matched to a gene: 6. The CDR3 runs to 14 residues. Germline CDR1 reads SNHLY; CDR2 reads FYNNEI. The CDR3 region has the DNA TGTGCCAGCGGGGGACAGGGGCTTCACTATGGCTACACCTTC. This gives the protein CASGGQGLHYGYTF.

This clone was observed a handful of times. The rearrangement uses TRBV7-3 and TRBJ2-1; TRBD2 agrees at 7 bases. Germline-derived CDR1 and CDR2 are SGHTA and FQGTGA. V was clipped by 5 bases and J by 9 bases; unmatched bases: 7. The CDR3 length is 13 residues. Here the CDR3 DNA reads TGTGCCAGCAGCCTAGGACTAGAAGGTGAGCAGTTCTTC. It translates to CASSLGLEGEQFF.

The chain links TRBV5-4 to TRBJ1-1; D perhaps matches TRBD1 (6 bases). Trimming left V 5 bases short and J 1 base short, with 12 bases between. Germline V lookup: CDR1 SGHNT, CDR2 YYREEE (reference sequence). CDR3 size: 14 residues. The CDR3 is CASRSGASNTEAFF. The CDR3, as DNA: TGTGCCAGCAGGTCAGGGGCCTCGAACACTGAAGCTTTCTTT.

This clone showed up just once. Other nucleotide sequences from this sample produce the same CDR3. The gene calls are TRBV29-1 and TRBJ2-5, with a possible D match to TRBD2 (6 bases). The CDR3 length is 12 residues. Trimming left V 6 bases short and J 5 bases short, with 13 bases between. Germline V gene data show CDR1 as SQVTM and CDR2 as ANQGSEA. The CDR3 reads CSVVREGETQYF. In DNA form, the CDR3 reads TGCAGCGTCGTGCGGGAAGGGGAGACCCAGTACTTC.

The chain employs TRBV18 and TRBJ1-3, with D unresolved. Trimming shortened V by 3 bases and J by 0 bases, and 15 bases separated the two germline ends. Germline values: CDR1 KGHSH, CDR2 LQKENI. CDR3 length: 17 residues. CDR3 in DNA: TGTGCCAGCTCACCCTTCTCCGGTTTCGCCTCTGGAAACACCATATATTTT. Protein product: CASSPFSGFASGNTIYF.

Comment on this clone: An end of the junction differs from the germline gene, which may be a read error. The V and J genes are TRBV29-1 and TRBJ1-2; 8 nucleotides match TRBD1. Germline lookup yields CDR1 SQVTM and CDR2 ANQGSEA. The CDR3 totals 12 residues. CDR3 nucleotide sequence: TGCAGCGCTTCACAGGGGGTAGAAGGCTACCCCTTC. Protein product: CSASQGVEGYPF.